This paragraph covers one T cell receptor beta chain sequence. What this receptor recognizes is not known. One junction end does not reproduce the germline sequence, and a read error may be involved. This entry belongs to a study of graft-versus-host responses after intestinal transplantation (dated by TCRdb to 2020 to 2023). Study-level background: The transplants that recipients got were multivisceral, liver-intestinal, or isolated intestinal. Every recipient was given anti-thymocyte globulin induction, then maintenance tacrolimus and steroids for around three years. Bulk TCR-beta CDR3 sequencing was used to track graft-versus-host and host-versus-graft alloreactive T cell clones in the graft, circulation and bone marrow after intestinal transplantation. Alloreactive clones were identified by sequencing pre-transplant mixed lymphocyte reaction products and comparing them with unstimulated pre-transplant donor and recipient T cells. The cohort enrolled about two dozen intestinal transplant recipients including one retransplant, and a few patients lacking pretransplant specimens were excluded. A peak of at least 4% donor T cells among recipient peripheral blood mononuclear cells was the definition used for donor T cell macrochimerism. Rather than going through the commercial service, samples from three later patients were sequenced in-house on an Illumina MiSeq and processed with MiXCR.

The receptor library was made with the immunoSEQ multiplex PCR assay. For most patients, genomic DNA was isolated using the Qiagen DNeasy Blood and Tissue Kit and was shipped frozen to Adaptive Biotechnologies for TCR sequencing. High-throughput TCR-beta CDR3 sequencing of genomic DNA from most patients was performed by Adaptive Biotechnologies. Per the source publication's procedure: Adaptive's ImmunoSEQ software supplied the TCR sequencing data for about 18 patients, while MiXCR and VDJtools were used to process a few other patients. CD4 versus CD8 sorting errors were corrected by removing sequences found in both subsets at a frequency ratio below 5:1. CDR3 nucleotide sequences shared by donor and recipient were removed because the origin of these sequences could not be assigned. Alloreactive clones required at least 2-fold expansion over unstimulated cells and minimum CFSE-low frequency of 0.002% (template counts) or 0.001% (read counts). Mappable clones were those detected in sequenced pre-transplant spleen, lymph node, or MLR CFSE-low populations of the donor or recipient. The cumulative frequency of alloreactive clones was calculated as a percentage of all sequences, weighted by copy number. Here the immuneACCESS table is served through TCRdb, limited to in-frame sequences with V and J called. Missing clones are a known gap in these copies; in checked studies unresolved V genes cover under half, and the rest lacks a known reason. V, J and clone size reflect that table, while D and trimming were determined from the DNA. The sample table holds tens of thousands of clones, of which approximately 94% were seen once. The top ten constitute 2% to 2.5% of the sample.

The time point label of this sample denotes: cells obtained before transplantation from donor or recipient. CD3+CD4+ and CD3+CD8+ populations were FACS-sorted from unstimulated pre-transplant donor and recipient cells taken from spleen or lymph nodes. Here is what the overall study found, with its caveats: GvH clones were found in recipient bone marrow, and some of the GvH clones appeared earlier in ileal mucosa or blood, which is consistent with an intestinal mucosal origin. Early after transplant, peak levels of circulating GvH clones were associated with declines in HvG clones. High GvH to HvG T cell clonal ratios were observed in the allografts of patients with donor T cell macrochimerism. Conclusions were limited by the relatively low number and heterogeneity of intestinal transplant patients.

The CDR3, cysteine through phenylalanine, is 16 amino acids long. Solely the CDR3 DNA is kept, with 48 bases framed from the first base. As encoded in the germline V gene, CDR1 is SGHRS while CDR2 is YFSETQ. The rearrangement joined TRBV5-1 to TRBJ1-2, and perhaps TRBD1 as D gene, on 6 matching bases. This sequence was found in a human donor who received an intestinal transplant. The sample was unstimulated CD8+ T cells sorted from spleen or lymph node cells, taken before intestinal transplant. CDR3 loop: CATSLGAGEANYGYTF. Here is the DNA: TGCGCCACCAGCTTGGGGGCGGGCGAAGCTAACTATGGCTACACCTTC.